The 21 T cell receptor beta chains reported below all come from one sample, sequenced in a study of T cells in Graves' hyperthyroidism and ophthalmopathy. RNA transcripts served as the template for amplifying TCR beta CDR3 regions. The HTBI set primed first-round TCR CDR3 RT-PCR. Each CDR3 protein gets one entry after TCRdb re-called the multiplex PCR reads with MiXCR. The table lists approximately 640,000 distinct CDR3 sequences, around a sixth of them singletons. Sequenced sample: blood. These TCRs come from a man aged 45-65 years with Graves' hyperthyroidism.

The table lists this clonotype with many counts. The gene calls are TRBV29-1 and TRBJ2-1; D may be TRBD2 (6 bases). This CDR3 has 17 residues. V lost 4 bases, J lost 1 base, and 20 bases lay in between. CDR1 SQVTM and CDR2 ANQGSEA come from the germline V gene. DNA of the CDR3: TGCAGCGTTGGGAGTAGGGTCCGGGAGATATCCTACAATGAGCAGTTCTTC. Encoded protein: CSVGSRVREISYNEQFF.

This clonotype was seen repeatedly, ten times or more. The chain combines TRBV29-1 with TRBJ1-2; 7 bases align to TRBD1. This CDR3 comprises 15 residues. Looked up from germline, CDR1 is SQVTM and CDR2 is ANQGSEA. J was trimmed by 0 bases and V by 7 bases; bases with no gene match: 11. Here the CDR3 reads CSAPGGGSPNYGYTF. Here the CDR3 DNA reads TGCAGCGCTCCAGGGGGGGGCAGCCCTAACTATGGCTACACCTTC.

The table lists this clonotype with a few counts. The rearrangement uses TRBV4-2 and TRBJ1-4; no reliable D call. CDR1 is LGHNA, CDR2 YNFKEQ, per germline. The ends were cut back, 0 bases at V and 0 bases at J, with 11 bases in the middle. The CDR3 is 17 amino acids. The DNA for the CDR3 is TGTGCCAGCAGCCAAGACTCCCAGGCAGCAACTAATGAAAAACTGTTTTTT. Translating gives CASSQDSQAATNEKLFF.

This clonotype was seen many times. The chain recombines TRBV28 with TRBJ2-2; D is unresolved. The ends were cut back, 1 base at V and 5 bases at J, with 5 bases in the middle. The germline V gene encodes CDR1 MDHEN and CDR2 SYDVKM. The CDR3 is 13 residues long. This CDR3 is CASSLFGTGELFF. CDR3 bases: TGTGCCAGCAGTTTATTCGGTACCGGGGAGCTGTTTTTT.

The chain carries TRBV11-2 and TRBJ1-3; TRBD1 is a possible D gene (5 bases). The CDR3 consists of 14 residues. Trimming took 3 bases from V and 2 from J, leaving 8 bases between them. From germline, CDR1 is SGHAT and CDR2 FQNNGV. CDR3: CASSLGVAGNTIYF. CDR3 bases: TGTGCCAGCAGCTTGGGGGTAGCTGGAAACACCATATATTTT.

Turning to this clonotype: This could be a read error, since a much larger clone is one nucleotide away. V and J are TRBV27 and TRBJ2-1; TRBD2 matches at 7 bases. This CDR3 has 16 amino acids. J was trimmed by 4 bases and V by 5 bases; bases with no gene match: 11. The germline V gene encodes CDR1 MNHEY and CDR2 SMNVEV (reference sequence). CDR3 region: CASSPHREAVYNEQFF. The CDR3 nucleotides are TGTGCCAGCAGTCCTCATCGGGAGGCAGTTTACAATGAGCAGTTCTTC.

This clonotype was detected ten times or more. The rearrangement joins TRBV4-3 to TRBJ2-5; tentative D call: TRBD1 (5 bases). V dropped 0 bases and J dropped 4 bases, with 9 bases sitting between them. CDR1 is LGHNA, CDR2 YSLEER, per germline. CDR3 length: 14 residues. CDR3 in amino acids: CASSQEAQGETQYF. In nucleotides, the CDR3 is TGCGCCAGCAGCCAAGAGGCTCAGGGAGAGACCCAGTACTTC.

This clonotype was found many times. The chain has TRBV12-3 or TRBV12-4 and TRBJ1-1; possible D gene TRBD1, 5 bases. The germline V and J ends were trimmed by 3 bases and 5 bases, with 13 bases remaining between them. This CDR3 has 14 amino acids. CDR3 in amino acids: CASSFGGERTEAFF. The CDR3 region has the DNA TGTGCCAGCAGTTTCGGGGGGGAGCGGACTGAAGCTTTCTTT.

The chain has TRBV20-1 and TRBJ1-1; D is uncertain. The CDR3 runs to 15 residues. Germline CDR1 reads DFQATT; CDR2 reads SNEGSKA (reference sequence). The V end was cut by 0 bases, the J end by 3 bases, with 14 bases between. The chain's CDR3 is CSARDPAGWDTEAFF. CDR3 nucleotide sequence: TGCAGTGCTAGAGACCCCGCGGGTTGGGACACTGAAGCTTTCTTT.

The chain couples TRBV12-3 or TRBV12-4 to TRBJ2-5; 13 bases match TRBD2. The CDR3 runs to 17 residues. Trimming took 5 bases from V and 3 from J; bases not matched to a gene: 9. The chain's CDR3 is CASSPLTSGRFEETQYF. The CDR3 DNA sequence: TGTGCCAGCAGTCCCTTGACTAGCGGGAGGTTTGAAGAGACCCAGTACTTC.

V usage is TRBV2 and J usage is TRBJ1-5, with no clear D. Germline V lookup: CDR1 SNHLY, CDR2 FYNNEI. Deletions cut 3 bases from V and 3 bases from J, with 6 bases between. The CDR3 has 13 residues. The CDR3 loop reads CASSDSHNQPQHF. CDR3 sequence (DNA): TGTGCCAGCAGTGACAGCCACAATCAGCCCCAGCATTTT.

This clonotype was observed at least ten times. This chain uses TRBV28 with TRBJ1-1, with TRBD1 identical over 7 bases. V lost 3 bases, J lost 7 bases, and 14 bases stayed unmatched. The CDR3 length is 16 residues. Germline CDR1 reads MDHEN; CDR2 reads SYDVKM. Written as DNA, the CDR3 is TGTGCCAGCAGTTTGTACCGGGACAGCTTATCAATTGAAGCTTTCTTT. Translation: CASSLYRDSLSIEAFF.

There are a few counts of this clonotype. J is TRBJ1-5 and V is TRBV7-2, with 7 bases identical to TRBD1. Germline V gene data show CDR1 as SGHTA and CDR2 as FQGNSA. The trim removed 6 bases at V and 6 bases at J, leaving 5 bases unmatched. This CDR3 comprises 13 residues. CDR3 amino acids: CASRAQGSQPQHF. The CDR3 nucleotides read TGTGCCAGCAGAGCACAGGGGAGTCAGCCCCAGCATTTT. The variable domain in full, completed from reference TRBV7-2 and TRBJ1-5, reads GAGVSQSPSNKVTEKGKDVELRCDPISGHTALYWYRQSLGQGLEFLIYFQGNSAPDKSGLPSDRFSAERTGGSVSTLTIQRTQQEDSAVYLCASRAQGSQPQHFGDGTRLSIL.

This clonotype was seen ten or more times. The chain has TRBV2 and TRBJ1-2; D not certain. Per the germline V gene, CDR1 is SNHLY and CDR2 is FYNNEI. Between the trimmed V and J ends, which lost 4 bases and 5 bases, there was a span of 14 bases. The CDR3 has 14 amino acids. CDR3 bases: TGTGCCAGCAGTGGTGGATATCCAAATTATGGCTACACCTTC. Residues: CASSGGYPNYGYTF.

The chain uses TRBV3-1 and TRBJ2-1, with D possibly TRBD2 on 6 matching bases. The germline V and J ends were trimmed by 4 bases and 0 bases, with 16 bases remaining between them. Germline V gives CDR1 LGHDT, CDR2 YNNKEL (reference sequence). The CDR3 contains 17 residues. DNA of the CDR3: TGTGCCAGCAGCCTCACTAGCATGCTCGACTCCTACAATGAGCAGTTCTTC. This encodes CASSLTSMLDSYNEQFF.

This clonotype was recorded many times. The chain joins TRBV24-1 to TRBJ2-7, with D possibly TRBD1 on 6 matching bases. The CDR3 sequence is 14 residues long. The germline gives CDR1 KGHDR, CDR2 SFDVKD. The V gene lost 1 base and the J gene lost 9 bases, with 15 bases spanning the gap. The CDR3 DNA follows: TGTGCCACCAGTGATTTTCGGCAGGGGCTTAGGCAGTACTTC. This translates into CATSDFRQGLRQYF.

This clonotype has just a few counts. The chain links TRBV3-1 to TRBJ1-3; 9 nucleotides match TRBD1. The CDR3 is 16 amino acids. Germline V CDR1 and CDR2: LGHDT, YNNKEL (reference sequence). The V segment lost 4 bases and the J segment 0 bases; nucleotides outside the gene matches: 4. This CDR3 is CASSPRDRVSGNTIYF. The CDR3 coding sequence is TGTGCCAGCAGCCCCCGGGACAGGGTCTCTGGAAACACCATATATTTT.

In this sample, this clonotype turned up many times. DNA for the CDR3: TGTGCCAGCAGTCCCCAGGCGGGGGCCCACACCTTC. Its translation: CASSPQAGAHTF. The chain uses TRBV27 and TRBJ1-2; the D gene is possibly TRBD1 (6 bases). The ends were cut back, 5 bases at V and 12 bases at J, with 16 bases in the middle. The CDR3 runs 12 residues. From germline, CDR1 is MNHEY and CDR2 SMNVEV (reference sequence).

V is TRBV6-1 and J is TRBJ2-7; the D is unclear. This CDR3 has 15 amino acids. CDR1 is MNHNS, CDR2 SASEGT, per germline. The V gene lost 3 bases and the J gene lost 4 bases, with 16 bases spanning the gap. The CDR3 spells CASSELGSRPYEQYF. The CDR3 DNA reads TGTGCCAGCAGTGAGTTAGGCAGCCGGCCTTACGAGCAGTACTTC.

Turning to this clonotype: Possible read error: a much larger clone is one base away. This sequence joins TRBV5-1 and TRBJ2-3; the match to TRBD2 covers 10 bases. Germline lookup yields CDR1 SGHRS and CDR2 YFSETQ. The CDR3 loop spans 14 amino acids. Germline trimming cut 9 bases from V and 7 bases from J; bases unmatched to any gene: 11. CDR3 sequence reads: CATRLAGNTNTQYF. In DNA, the CDR3 is TGCGCCACAAGACTAGCGGGCAATACAAATACGCAGTATTTT. Looking up the rest from reference TRBV5-1 and TRBJ2-3 gives the full variable domain: KAGVTQTPRYLIKTRGQQVTLSCSPISGHRSVSWYQQTPGQGLQFLFEYFSETQRNKGNFPGRFSGRQFSNSRSEMNVSTLELGDSALYLCATRLAGNTNTQYFGPGTRLTVL.

The table lists this clonotype with a few counts. The chain recombines TRBV19 with TRBJ1-4, with 7 bases aligning to TRBD1. CDR1 and CDR2 (germline): LNHDA, SQIVND (reference sequence). This CDR3 is built from 15 residues. Unmatched junction bases numbered 9, after V lost 3 bases and J lost 8 bases. CDR3 region: CASSIRRGQDEKLFF. The CDR3 DNA follows: TGTGCCAGTAGTATCAGGAGGGGGCAGGACGAAAAACTGTTTTTT. Together with reference TRBV19 and TRBJ1-4, the CDR3 gives the full variable domain: DGGITQSPKYLFRKEGQNVTLSCEQNLNHDAMYWYRQDPGQGLRLIYYSQIVNDFQKGDIAEGYSVSREKKESFPLTVTSAQKNPTAFYLCASSIRRGQDEKLFFGSGTQLSVL.